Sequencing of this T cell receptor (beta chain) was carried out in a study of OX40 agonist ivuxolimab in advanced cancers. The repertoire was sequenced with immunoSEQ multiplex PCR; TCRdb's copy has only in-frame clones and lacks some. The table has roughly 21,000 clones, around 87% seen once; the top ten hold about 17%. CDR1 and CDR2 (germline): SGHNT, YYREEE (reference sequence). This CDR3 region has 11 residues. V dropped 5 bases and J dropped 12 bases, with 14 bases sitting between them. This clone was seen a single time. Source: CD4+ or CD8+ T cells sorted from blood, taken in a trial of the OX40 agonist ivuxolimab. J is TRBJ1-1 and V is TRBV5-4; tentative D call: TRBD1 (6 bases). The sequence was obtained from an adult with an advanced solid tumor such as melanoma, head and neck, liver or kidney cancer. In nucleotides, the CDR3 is TGTGCCAGCAGAGCACAGGGTAAAACTTTCTTT. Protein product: CASRAQGKTFF.